What follows are 14 T cell receptor beta chains derived from one specimen sequenced in a study of blood T cell repertoires in COVID-19. Profiled with immunoSEQ multiplex PCR; TCRdb holds only in-frame clones, not every one. The table includes roughly 100,000 clones, around four fifths detected once. Sequencing was done on a sample of peripheral blood. The receptors were sampled from a woman aged 70-85 years with acute or convalescent COVID-19.

This clone was detected a few times. This chain links TRBV12-3 or TRBV12-4 with TRBJ2-7, with D maybe TRBD1 (6 bases). The CDR3 spans 13 residues. Trimming shortened V by 7 bases and J by 0 bases, and 10 bases separated the two germline ends. The CDR3 loop reads CASNRDNSYEQYF. The CDR3 DNA reads as TGTGCCAGCAACAGGGACAACTCCTACGAGCAGTACTTC.

The chain joins TRBV10-2 to TRBJ2-2, with 8 bases lining up with TRBD2. This CDR3 comprises 18 residues. Unmatched junction bases numbered 11, after V lost 5 bases and J lost 0 bases. CDR1 is WSHSY, CDR2 SAAADI, per germline. The CDR3 reads CASSSTGLSGANTGELFF. The DNA of the CDR3 is TGCGCCAGCAGTTCGACGGGGCTTAGCGGGGCGAACACCGGGGAGCTGTTTTTT.

The chain carries TRBV6-5 and TRBJ2-1; 10 bases match TRBD2. V shed 6 bases, J shed 4 bases, and the junction held 6 bases outside the gene matches. This CDR3 has 15 residues. Per germline, CDR1 MNHEY and CDR2 SVGAGI. CDR3 sequence: CASRWGTSEYNEQFF. The CDR3 bases are TGTGCCAGCAGGTGGGGGACTAGCGAGTACAATGAGCAGTTCTTC.

This sequence joins TRBV19 and TRBJ1-5, with 7 bases matching TRBD1. CDR1 LNHDA and CDR2 SQIVND come from the germline V gene (reference sequence). Losses at the gene ends were 8 bases for V and 0 bases for J; bases not matched to a gene: 4. The CDR3 covers 14 residues. The CDR3 DNA reads TGTGCCAGTCGTGACAGGGCTAGCAATCAGCCCCAGCATTTT. The encoded protein is CASRDRASNQPQHF.

J is TRBJ1-3 and V is TRBV5-4, with D tentatively TRBD1 (6 bases). The CDR3 runs 15 residues. V gave up 0 bases and J gave up 4 bases, with 11 bases separating them. Per the germline V gene, CDR1 is SGHNT and CDR2 is YYREEE (reference sequence). The chain's CDR3 is CASSLAGQKGNTIYF. The CDR3 DNA sequence: TGTGCCAGCAGCTTGGCCGGACAGAAGGGAAACACCATATATTTT. The whole variable domain, filled in from reference TRBV5-4 and TRBJ1-3, reads ETGVTQSPTHLIKTRGQQVTLRCSSQSGHNTVSWYQQALGQGPQFIFQYYREEENGRGNFPPRFSGLQFPNYSSELNVNALELDDSALYLCASSLAGQKGNTIYFGEGSWLTVV.

V is TRBV5-1 and J is TRBJ2-7, with TRBD1 matching over 10 bases. Germline V gene lookup returns CDR1 SGHRS and CDR2 YFSETQ. V lost 4 bases to trimming and J lost 2 bases; unmatched junction nucleotides: 3. This CDR3 is built from 14 residues. The CDR3 sequence: CASSAGQGAYEQYF. The CDR3 nucleotides read TGCGCCAGCAGCGCCGGACAGGGGGCCTACGAGCAGTACTTC.

The V and J genes are TRBV6-5 and TRBJ1-1; possible D gene TRBD1, 6 bases. Germline assignment: CDR1 MNHEY and CDR2 SVGAGI. This CDR3 comprises 14 residues. Trimming took 8 bases from V and 0 from J, leaving 13 bases between them. This CDR3 reads CASFRTGMNTEAFF. The DNA for the CDR3 is TGTGCCAGCTTCAGAACAGGGATGAACACTGAAGCTTTCTTT.

A single count supports this clone. This chain connects TRBV10-2 to TRBJ1-2; 9 bases agree with TRBD1. The J segment lost 6 bases and the V segment lost 7 bases, leaving 12 bases of the junction unmatched. This CDR3 has 15 amino acids. The germline V gene has CDR1 WSHSY and CDR2 SAAADI. CDR3 DNA: TGCGCCAGCACCGGAAACCGGGACAGGGAGGATGGCTACACCTTC. It specifies CASTGNRDREDGYTF.

The rearrangement joins TRBV6-5 to TRBJ1-3, with a possible D match to TRBD1 (5 bases). V was clipped by 6 bases and J by 0 bases, with 9 bases between them. Germline values: CDR1 MNHEY, CDR2 SVGAGI. The CDR3 spans 14 residues. CDR3 sequence (DNA): TGTGCCAGCAGGCCGGGGGGCTCTGGAAACACCATATATTTT. Residues: CASRPGGSGNTIYF.

This chain links TRBV25-1 with TRBJ2-7; TRBD1 matches at 7 bases. The CDR3 contains 16 residues. After removal of 3 bases from V and 2 bases from J, the junction contained 10 bases not matched to a gene. Germline-derived CDR1 and CDR2 are MGHDK and SYGVNS. CDR3 amino acids: CASSDPSDRSPYEQYF. CDR3 sequence (DNA): TGTGCCAGCAGTGATCCCTCGGACAGGTCCCCCTACGAGCAGTACTTC.

CDR3 region: CAWSPGQGNYGYTF. CDR3 nucleotides: TGTGCCTGGAGTCCGGGACAGGGAAACTATGGCTACACCTTC. The rearrangement links TRBV30 to TRBJ1-2, with 9 bases matching TRBD1. Germline V gene data show CDR1 as GTSNPN and CDR2 as SVGIG (reference sequence). CDR3 size: 14 residues. The V segment lost 2 bases and the J segment 2 bases; nucleotides outside the gene matches: 3.

This clone was seen a few times. The rearrangement links TRBV6-6 to TRBJ1-1, with D perhaps TRBD1 (6 bases). V gave up 7 bases and J gave up 2 bases, with 14 bases separating them. The CDR3 runs to 14 residues. Germline V gives CDR1 MNHNY, CDR2 SVGAGI (reference sequence). CDR3 protein: CASTPRQDNTEAFF. As DNA, the CDR3 is TGTGCCAGCACCCCGAGACAGGACAACACTGAAGCTTTCTTT.

The chain joins TRBV12-3 or TRBV12-4 to TRBJ2-1; D might be TRBD2 (6 bases). This CDR3 spans 13 amino acids. Trimming left V 6 bases short and J 6 bases short, with 12 bases between. The CDR3 DNA sequence: TGTGCCAGCAGAGTTAGCGGTTTCAATGAGCAGTTCTTC. Its translation is CASRVSGFNEQFF.

This clone was observed a single time. The CDR3 sequence: CASSFGTEYSTDTQYF. The CDR3 DNA sequence: TGCGCCAGCAGCTTCGGGACAGAGTATAGCACAGATACGCAGTATTTT. J is TRBJ2-3 and V is TRBV5-1; 7 nucleotides align to TRBD1. V lost 2 bases and J lost 0; bases outside the gene matches: 6. Germline CDR1 SGHRS, CDR2 YFSETQ. CDR3 length: 16 residues.